These 13 T cell receptor beta chains share one sample of origin, sequenced in a study of shared clonotypes between healthy human individuals. The repertoire was sequenced with immunoSEQ multiplex PCR; TCRdb's copy has only in-frame clones and lacks some. This sample has about 2 million clones, with approximately 95% found just once. The naive CD8 fraction comprised CD45RO-negative cells positively selected for CCR7 and excluded terminally differentiated effector memory CD45RA+ cells. Sequenced input: naive CD8+ T cells sorted from blood. The receptor source for this set is a man aged 18-30 years in good health.

This clone was detected only once. The chain couples TRBV12-5 to TRBJ2-3, with D uncertain. Trimming removed 0 bases from V and 6 bases from J, with 4 bases in between. The CDR3 length is 12 residues. CDR1 LGHNT and CDR2 FRNRAP come from the germline V gene. The CDR3 nucleotides read TGTGCTAGTGGTTTGGTAACGGATACGCAGTATTTT. Translating gives CASGLVTDTQYF.

The genes are TRBV2 and TRBJ1-1, with 7 bases matching TRBD1. Germline V gene lookup returns CDR1 SNHLY and CDR2 FYNNEI. The trim removed 7 bases at V and 3 bases at J, leaving 5 bases unmatched. This CDR3 is built from 13 residues. This chain's CDR3 is CASIIQGYTEAFF. CDR3 in DNA: TGTGCCAGCATAATACAGGGGTACACTGAAGCTTTCTTT. The full variable domain, rest sourced from reference TRBV2 and TRBJ1-1, is EPEVTQTPSHQVTQMGQEVILRCVPISNHLYFYWYRQILGQKVEFLVSFYNNEISEKSEIFDDQFSVERPDGSNFTLKIRSTKLEDSAMYFCASIIQGYTEAFFGQGTRLTVV.

This sequence joins TRBV6-6 and TRBJ2-7, with TRBD2 identical over 12 bases. The CDR3 loop spans 12 amino acids. Looked up from germline, CDR1 is MNHNY and CDR2 is SVGAGI (reference sequence). Germline trimming cut 10 bases from V and 4 bases from J; bases unmatched to any gene: 2. The CDR3 DNA reads TGTGCCACCCTAGCGGGAGGGTACGAGCAGTACTTC. This encodes CATLAGGYEQYF.

V usage is TRBV7-9 and J usage is TRBJ2-2; 15 bases agree with TRBD2. Per germline, CDR1 SEHNR and CDR2 FQNEAQ (reference sequence). This CDR3 comprises 18 residues. V was clipped by 4 bases and J by 5 bases; unmatched bases: 8. The CDR3 spells CASSSGLAGGDRTGELFF. Here the CDR3 DNA reads TGTGCCAGCAGCTCGGGACTAGCGGGGGGCGACAGGACCGGGGAGCTGTTTTTT. The whole variable domain, filled in from reference TRBV7-9 and TRBJ2-2, reads DTGVSQNPRHKITKRGQNVTFRCDPISEHNRLYWYRQTLGQGPEFLTYFQNEAQLEKSRLLSDRFSAERPKGSFSTLEIQRTEQGDSAMYLCASSSGLAGGDRTGELFFGEGSRLTVL.

This clone is a singleton in its sample. The chain couples TRBV5-1 to TRBJ1-1; 7 nucleotides line up with TRBD1. The V gene end was trimmed by 4 bases and the J gene end by 1 base; junction bases not matched to a gene: 7. The germline V gene encodes CDR1 SGHRS and CDR2 YFSETQ. This CDR3 spans 15 amino acids. The CDR3 protein is CASSPRQGPNTEAFF. In DNA form, the CDR3 reads TGCGCCAGCAGCCCGCGACAGGGCCCGAACACTGAAGCTTTCTTT.

The chain uses TRBV6-1 and TRBJ1-2, with 12 bases lining up with TRBD1. The junction had 11 bases not matched to a gene; V was cut back by 1 base and J by 8 bases. The CDR3 extends over 17 amino acids. CDR1 and CDR2 (germline): MNHNS, SASEGT. The CDR3: CASSEVRAGQGALGYTF. The DNA of the CDR3 is TGTGCCAGCAGTGAAGTCAGGGCGGGACAGGGGGCGCTGGGCTACACCTTC.

The chain is built from TRBV9 and TRBJ2-7, with D tentatively TRBD1 or TRBD2 (5 bases each). The CDR3 totals 13 residues. Germline CDR1 and CDR2: SGDLS and YYNGEE. V was trimmed by 0 bases and J by 5 bases, leaving 9 bases between them. The CDR3 nucleotides are TGTGCCAGCAGCGTAGGGGACGCGGACGAGCAGTACTTC. Translation: CASSVGDADEQYF.

This chain uses TRBV4-3 with TRBJ2-5, with 12 bases aligning to TRBD2. Germline CDR1 LGHNA, CDR2 YSLEER. V dropped 1 base and J dropped 3; count of bases not matched to a gene: 9. The CDR3 loop spans 18 amino acids. The CDR3 nucleotides are TGCGCCAGCAGCCAAGGAACCGGGACTAGCGGGTTAGAAGAGACCCAGTACTTC. Translating it yields CASSQGTGTSGLEETQYF.

The chain is built from TRBV30 and TRBJ1-2; D remains unclear. V was pared by 3 bases and J by 8 bases, with 10 bases between. Germline values: CDR1 GTSNPN, CDR2 SVGIG (reference sequence). CDR3 size: 11 residues. In DNA, the CDR3 is TGTGCCTGGAGGGAGGAACGGGGCTACACCTTC. Protein sequence: CAWREERGYTF.

V usage is TRBV7-9 and J usage is TRBJ1-1; no definite D call. Trimming pared 5 bases from V and 0 bases from J, leaving 13 bases between. The CDR3 length is 15 residues. Germline CDR1 and CDR2: SEHNR and FQNEAQ (reference sequence). CDR3 sequence reads: CASSQRAQMNTEAFF. CDR3 sequence (DNA): TGTGCCAGCAGCCAAAGGGCGCAGATGAACACTGAAGCTTTCTTT. Full variable domain (remainder filled in from reference TRBV7-9 and TRBJ1-1): DTGVSQNPRHKITKRGQNVTFRCDPISEHNRLYWYRQTLGQGPEFLTYFQNEAQLEKSRLLSDRFSAERPKGSFSTLEIQRTEQGDSAMYLCASSQRAQMNTEAFFGQGTRLTVV.

This clone occurred once. This rearrangement joins TRBV6-1 to TRBJ2-1; 9 bases align to TRBD1. The V segment lost 4 bases and the J segment 3 bases; nucleotides outside the gene matches: 4. Germline CDR1 is MNHNS and CDR2 is SASEGT. The CDR3 has 15 residues. CDR3 loop: CASSVVGQGYNEQFF. The DNA of the CDR3 is TGTGCCAGCAGTGTGGTGGGACAGGGCTACAATGAGCAGTTCTTC.

The chain is built from TRBV2 and TRBJ1-5, with D tentatively TRBD1 (6 bases). CDR3 length equals 17 residues. Trimming cost V 5 bases and J 0 bases, with 17 bases left between them. Germline lookup yields CDR1 SNHLY and CDR2 FYNNEI. CDR3 in amino acids: CASSLGQHDYSNQPQHF. CDR3 nucleotides: TGTGCCAGCAGTTTAGGACAGCACGACTATAGCAATCAGCCCCAGCATTTT.

This chain joins TRBV20-1 and TRBJ2-7; D not certain. V lost 6 bases and J lost 3, with 9 bases in between. This CDR3 spans 11 amino acids. CDR1 is DFQATT, CDR2 SNEGSKA, per germline (reference sequence). CDR3 in amino acids: CSAKKVYEQYF. CDR3 nucleotide sequence: TGCAGTGCCAAAAAAGTCTACGAGCAGTACTTC.